Shown below are 7 T cell receptor beta chains from a single sample sequenced in a study of metastatic and nonmetastatic thyroid tumors. Thyroid surgery was preceded by no treatment in any patient. TCRdb recomputed clones from the PCR reads via MiXCR. This table holds some 20,000 clones, roughly 20% found once. Material for sequencing was tumor tissue. These receptors originate from a male donor with papillary thyroid cancer or a benign thyroid nodule (not recorded which). Some clones in this sample may be carry-over from other donors' samples.

This clone was found many times. This sequence joins TRBV19 and TRBJ2-7; D perhaps matches TRBD2 (6 bases). V was pared by 5 bases and J by 2 bases, with 10 bases between. The CDR3 runs 13 residues. CDR1 LNHDA and CDR2 SQIVND come from the germline V gene (reference sequence). The CDR3 coding sequence is TGTGCCAGTAGTGAGGGACTGGCCTACGAGCAGTACTTC. Protein sequence: CASSEGLAYEQYF.

The V gene is TRBV6-1, the J gene TRBJ2-7; either TRBD1 or TRBD2 may supply D (5 bases each). Trimming pared 4 bases from V and 2 bases from J, leaving 12 bases between. CDR1 and CDR2 from the germline V gene are MNHNS and SASEGT. This CDR3 region has 14 residues. CDR3 residues: CASSVRGATYEQYF. The CDR3 DNA is TGTGCCAGCAGTGTGAGAGGGGCCACCTACGAGCAGTACTTC.

The sample holds a few counts of this clone. A junction end diverges from the germline sequence, so it may reflect a read error. This chain joins TRBV3-1 and TRBJ1-5; D is unclear. The CDR3 covers 13 residues. Germline values: CDR1 LGHDT, CDR2 YNNKEL (reference sequence). CDR3 coding DNA: TGTGCCTGCAGCCAAGCACACGATCAGCCCCCGCATTTT. It translates to CACSQAHDQPPHF.

This chain links TRBV5-1 with TRBJ2-2; 8 bases fit TRBD2. The CDR3 is 16 amino acids. V shed 0 bases and J 5 bases; nucleotides not matched to a gene: 6. Germline loops: CDR1 SGHRS, CDR2 YFSETQ. The CDR3 loop is CASSLVLADFTGELFF. In DNA, the CDR3 is TGCGCCAGCAGCTTGGTACTAGCGGATTTTACCGGGGAGCTGTTTTTT.

At least ten counts were recorded for this clone. A read error may produce the germline difference seen at one junction end. CDR3 nucleotide sequence: TGCAGTGCTAGAGATAATAGGGGCCATGGCCACACCTTC. This gives the protein CSARDNRGHGHTF. The chain links TRBV20-1 to TRBJ1-2, with a possible D match to TRBD1 (5 bases). The CDR3 length is 13 residues. Germline CDR1 reads DFQATT; CDR2 reads SNEGSKA (reference sequence).

This clone has only a few counts. V usage is TRBV28 and J usage is TRBJ2-1; 12 bases match TRBD2. The CDR3 runs to 13 residues. The V gene end was trimmed by 2 bases and the J gene end by 12 bases; junction bases not matched to a gene: 2. From germline, CDR1 is MDHEN and CDR2 SYDVKM. DNA for the CDR3: TGTGCCAGCAGTTTACTAGCGGGAGGGAGGCAGTTCTTC. Translation gives CASSLLAGGRQFF.

This clone was observed at least ten times. The chain carries TRBV19 and TRBJ2-7; 7 bases align to TRBD1. V lost 10 bases to trimming and J lost 2 bases; unmatched junction nucleotides: 5. From germline, CDR1 is LNHDA and CDR2 SQIVND (reference sequence). The CDR3 contains 12 residues. The CDR3 loop reads CATGTAPYEQYF. CDR3 bases: TGTGCCACCGGGACAGCTCCCTACGAGCAGTACTTC.